This TCR beta chain was documented in a study of T cells after yellow fever vaccination. Across the whole study: Low-cell-number fractions were prepared with SMART-Seq v4 Ultra Low Input. Broader study findings: Though weaker, the secondary response peaked faster, on day 5 versus 15. The bulk population could contribute abundant contaminating clonotypes to FACS-sorted repertoires.

Only a few counts were recorded for this clonotype. Its antigen is as yet unknown. TCRdb itself ran the 5' RACE reads through MiXCR, one entry per CDR3 protein. Among approximately 180,000 distinct CDR3 sequences listed, approximately 6% were seen once. The CDR3 sequence is 14 residues long. Germline values: CDR1 MNHNS, CDR2 SASEGT. J lost 7 bases, V lost 6 bases, and 7 bases had no gene match. Sequencing used CD4+ T cells sorted from PBMCs, obtained on the day of the first yellow fever vaccination. The TCR was taken from a man aged 18 to 30 who received the YFV17D yellow fever vaccine. This rearrangement joins TRBV6-1 to TRBJ1-2; the match to TRBD1 covers 11 bases. The CDR3 bases are TGTGCCAGCAGACCGACCGGGACAGGGGGTGGCTACACCTTC. Encoded protein: CASRPTGTGGGYTF.